A single sample is the source of the 31 T cell receptor beta chains below, sequenced in a study of T cell responses to AZD1222 COVID-19 vaccine. The repertoire was sequenced with immunoSEQ multiplex PCR; TCRdb's copy has only in-frame clones and lacks some. This sample has 100,000 to 150,000 clones, with roughly 92% found just once. The source material was peripheral blood, sampled 28 days after the second AZD1222 dose. These receptors all stem from an adult who received the AZD1222 COVID-19 vaccine.

The genes are TRBV27 and TRBJ1-1, with 11 bases matching TRBD1. CDR1 is MNHEY and CDR2 is SMNVEV in the germline V gene (reference sequence). Unmatched junction bases numbered 9, after V lost 6 bases and J lost 3 bases. The CDR3 length is 16 residues. CDR3 DNA: TGTGCCAGCAGCCTGGGACAGGGGGGATGGGACACTGAAGCTTTCTTT. Translation gives CASSLGQGGWDTEAFF.

The chain is built from TRBV9 and TRBJ2-5; D possibly corresponds to TRBD2 (7 bases). CDR3 length: 18 amino acids. Germline values: CDR1 SGDLS, CDR2 YYNGEE. Deletions cut 3 bases from V and 2 bases from J, with 23 bases between. The CDR3 sequence: CASSGTPFMRGPQETQYF. CDR3 coding DNA: TGTGCCAGCAGCGGAACACCCTTTATGCGGGGGCCGCAAGAGACCCAGTACTTC.

This rearrangement joins TRBV9 to TRBJ1-4; TRBD1 is a possible D gene (6 bases). This CDR3 comprises 14 residues. Germline lookup yields CDR1 SGDLS and CDR2 YYNGEE. Trimming took off 4 bases at V and 5 bases at J, with 12 bases between the two ends. In DNA form, the CDR3 reads TGTGCCAGCAGCTCCGGGACACCCAATGAAAAACTGTTTTTT. Protein: CASSSGTPNEKLFF. Using reference TRBV9 and TRBJ1-4 for the parts outside the CDR3, the full variable domain is DSGVTQTPKHLITATGQRVTLRCSPRSGDLSVYWYQQSLDQGLQFLIQYYNGEERAKGNILERFSAQQFPDLHSELNLSSLELGDSALYFCASSSGTPNEKLFFGSGTQLSVL.

The rearrangement links TRBV7-3 to TRBJ2-2; a possible D gene is TRBD2 (5 bases). Looked up from germline, CDR1 is SGHTA and CDR2 is FQGTGA. Between the trimmed V and J ends, which lost 3 bases and 5 bases, there was a span of 13 bases. CDR3 length equals 15 residues. CDR3 amino acids: CASSFDTRGTGELFF. For the CDR3, the DNA is TGTGCCAGCAGCTTCGACACCCGAGGGACCGGGGAGCTGTTTTTT.

This clone was recorded only once. The J gene is TRBJ1-6, the V gene TRBV7-3, with 7 bases identical to TRBD1. CDR1 SGHTA and CDR2 FQGTGA come from the germline V gene. The CDR3 runs to 14 residues. V lost 5 bases and J lost 7; bases outside the gene matches: 5. CDR3 nucleotide sequence: TGTGCCAGCAGCCTCGGGACAGCGAATTCACCCCTCCACTTT. Its protein is CASSLGTANSPLHF.

V usage is TRBV10-3 and J usage is TRBJ2-5; no firm D call. CDR1 is ENHRY and CDR2 is SYGVKD in the germline V gene. The CDR3 consists of 15 residues. Trimming removed 2 bases at V and 0 bases at J, with 10 bases between. CDR3 in DNA: TGTGCCATCAGTGAGGGGCAGTCGTACCAAGAGACCCAGTACTTC. Translated: CAISEGQSYQETQYF.

The chain has TRBV4-3 and TRBJ1-2; TRBD1 agrees at 9 bases. CDR1 is LGHNA and CDR2 is YSLEER in the germline V gene. The V and J ends lost 4 bases and 5 bases, in that order; junction bases with no gene match: 11. The CDR3 is 16 residues long. CDR3 in amino acids: CASSLSPRGTGYGYTF. The CDR3 DNA is TGCGCCAGCAGCCTTAGCCCGAGAGGGACAGGGTATGGCTACACCTTC.

The chain couples TRBV7-3 to TRBJ2-3, with TRBD2 identical over 7 bases. Trimming cost V 2 bases and J 0 bases; bases outside gene matches: 2. This CDR3 is 15 amino acids long. The germline V gene has CDR1 SGHTA and CDR2 FQGTGA. CDR3 amino acids: CASSLGSGSTDTQYF. CDR3 nucleotide sequence: TGTGCCAGCAGCTTAGGTAGCGGGAGCACAGATACGCAGTATTTT. Combining the CDR3 with reference TRBV7-3 and TRBJ2-3 gives the whole variable domain GAGVSQTPSNKVTEKGKYVELRCDPISGHTALYWYRQSLGQGPEFLIYFQGTGAADDSGLPNDRFFAVRPEGSVSTLKIQRTERGDSAVYLCASSLGSGSTDTQYFGPGTRLTVL.

The genes are TRBV11-3 and TRBJ2-2; 7 bases map to TRBD2. The CDR3 is 14 residues long. Trimming removed 5 bases from V and 7 bases from J; junction bases left unmatched: 7. Per germline, CDR1 SGHNT and CDR2 YENEEA. CDR3 in DNA: TGTGCCAGCAGCCCCCCACCGGGGGGCGGGGAGCTGTTTTTT. It is translated as CASSPPPGGGELFF. The full variable domain, rest sourced from reference TRBV11-3 and TRBJ2-2, is EAGVVQSPRYKIIEKKQPVAFWCNPISGHNTLYWYLQNLGQGPELLIRYENEEAVDDSQLPKDRFSAERLKGVDSTLKIQPAELGDSAVYLCASSPPPGGGELFFGEGSRLTVL.

The rearrangement joins TRBV2 to TRBJ2-1; D tentatively reads TRBD1 or TRBD2 (5 bases each). The CDR3 runs 17 residues. Germline CDR1 SNHLY, CDR2 FYNNEI. Deletions cut 6 bases from V and 8 bases from J, with 26 bases between. CDR3 in amino acids: CASRTTSGTLYSDEQFF. CDR3 in DNA: TGTGCCAGCAGAACCACATCCGGGACCCTTTACTCCGATGAGCAGTTCTTC.

V is TRBV7-8 and J is TRBJ1-1; the D is unclear. The germline V gene has CDR1 SGHVS and CDR2 FQNEAQ. The V gene lost 0 bases and the J gene lost 1 base, with 6 bases spanning the gap. This CDR3 region has 14 residues. For the CDR3, the DNA is TGTGCCAGCAGCTTAGCGAACGGGAACACTGAAGCTTTCTTT. Translating it yields CASSLANGNTEAFF.

The chain couples TRBV28 to TRBJ2-6; D tentatively fits TRBD1 or TRBD2 (6 bases each). Trimming left V 3 bases short and J 2 bases short, with 14 bases between. Looked up from germline, CDR1 is MDHEN and CDR2 is SYDVKM. This CDR3 region has 17 residues. For the CDR3, the DNA is TGTGCCAGCAGTTTGTCCGGGGGCTGGACTGGGGCCAACGTCCTGACTTTC. Amino acid sequence: CASSLSGGWTGANVLTF.

The V gene is TRBV4-2, the J gene TRBJ1-1; D is possibly TRBD1 (6 bases). Germline V gene lookup returns CDR1 LGHNA and CDR2 YNFKEQ. CDR3 length: 15 amino acids. Trimming removed 3 bases from V and 1 base from J, with 12 bases in between. The CDR3 DNA is TGTGCCAGCAGCCAGGTCGTGACAGGGAACACTGAAGCTTTCTTT. Amino acids: CASSQVVTGNTEAFF.

This chain connects TRBV7-9 to TRBJ1-2, with D perhaps matching TRBD1 (5 bases). V lost 8 bases and J 1 base, leaving 8 bases between the germline ends. Germline V CDR1 and CDR2: SEHNR, FQNEAQ (reference sequence). This CDR3 region has 12 residues. CDR3 bases: TGTGCCAGCCAGACAGATAACTATGGCTACACCTTC. Encoded protein: CASQTDNYGYTF.

J is TRBJ1-6 and V is TRBV7-2; the D gene is possibly TRBD1 (5 bases). The CDR3 has 11 residues. The V and J ends lost 5 bases and 15 bases respectively, with 11 bases between them. Germline V CDR1 and CDR2: SGHTA, FQGNSA. The DNA for the CDR3 is TGTGCCAGCAGCGCTGGGGGTCGCCTCCACTTT. Encoded protein: CASSAGGRLHF.

This rearrangement joins TRBV7-2 to TRBJ1-5, with D perhaps matching TRBD1 (5 bases). This CDR3 contains 16 residues. The germline gives CDR1 SGHTA, CDR2 FQGNSA. Deletions cut 1 base from V and 7 bases from J, with 17 bases between. The CDR3 sequence: CASSLGGSSWGQPQHF. CDR3 sequence (DNA): TGTGCCAGCAGCTTAGGGGGGTCCTCGTGGGGGCAGCCCCAGCATTTT.

The genes are TRBV20-1 and TRBJ2-1; D is tentatively TRBD1 or TRBD2 (5 bases each). V was pared by 5 bases and J by 6 bases, with 8 bases between. Germline CDR1 reads DFQATT; CDR2 reads SNEGSKA (reference sequence). The CDR3 has 11 amino acids. CDR3 amino acids: CSASGSNEQFF. CDR3 coding DNA: TGCAGTGCTTCAGGGAGCAATGAGCAGTTCTTC.

This chain uses TRBV28 with TRBJ1-3, with a tentative D call TRBD1 (5 bases). V lost 1 base to trimming and J lost 2 bases, with 9 bases between them. From germline, CDR1 is MDHEN and CDR2 SYDVKM. This CDR3 region has 15 residues. Here the CDR3 reads CASSLYRGPGNTIYF. CDR3 nucleotide sequence: TGTGCCAGCAGTTTATACCGGGGCCCTGGAAACACCATATATTTT. The full variable domain, in which reference TRBV28 and TRBJ1-3 provide the parts outside the CDR3, is DVKVTQSSRYLVKRTGEKVFLECVQDMDHENMFWYRQDPGLGLRLIYFSYDVKMKEKGDIPEGYSVSREKKERFSLILESASTNQTSMYLCASSLYRGPGNTIYFGEGSWLTVV.

This clone has only a few counts. The chain couples TRBV28 to TRBJ1-2; D is unresolved. V was pared by 8 bases and J by 0 bases, with 16 bases between. Germline V gene lookup returns CDR1 MDHEN and CDR2 SYDVKM. CDR3 length equals 15 residues. CDR3 in amino acids: CASGLQGSTNYGYTF. CDR3 sequence (DNA): TGTGCCAGCGGCCTTCAAGGGTCGACTAACTATGGCTACACCTTC.

This clone was detected once. The chain links TRBV28 to TRBJ2-3; D gene uncertain. The CDR3 totals 13 residues. V lost 1 base, J lost 3 bases, and 5 bases lay in between. CDR1 and CDR2 (germline): MDHEN, SYDVKM. The CDR3 loop is CASSLSLTDTQYF. The CDR3 coding sequence is TGTGCCAGCAGTTTATCTTTAACAGATACGCAGTATTTT.

This clone showed up just once. The gene calls are TRBV5-1 and TRBJ1-3; tentatively, D is TRBD1 (5 bases). The CDR3 has 15 amino acids. V lost 4 bases and J lost 0, with 11 bases in between. Germline assignment: CDR1 SGHRS and CDR2 YFSETQ. The CDR3 DNA reads TGCGCCAGCAGCATCCAGGGCCACTCTGGAAACACCATATATTTT. Its translation: CASSIQGHSGNTIYF.

This sequence joins TRBV19 and TRBJ1-5, with D perhaps TRBD1 (6 bases). With 7 bases removed from V and 5 bases from J, the gap between germline ends came to 18 bases. This CDR3 has 15 residues. CDR1 and CDR2 (germline): LNHDA, SQIVND (reference sequence). This CDR3 is CASKGYGQRHQPQHF. In DNA form, the CDR3 reads TGTGCCAGTAAGGGGTATGGACAGAGACATCAGCCCCAGCATTTT. The full variable domain, rest sourced from reference TRBV19 and TRBJ1-5, is DGGITQSPKYLFRKEGQNVTLSCEQNLNHDAMYWYRQDPGQGLRLIYYSQIVNDFQKGDIAEGYSVSREKKESFPLTVTSAQKNPTAFYLCASKGYGQRHQPQHFGDGTRLSIL.

This chain connects TRBV5-8 to TRBJ1-5; TRBD1 might be the D (5 bases). The CDR3 covers 15 residues. Deletions cut 4 bases from V and 4 bases from J, with 15 bases between. Per the germline V gene, CDR1 is SGHTS and CDR2 is YDEGEE. CDR3 protein: CASSRGIGVNQPQHF. CDR3 in DNA: TGTGCCAGCAGCCGGGGGATCGGGGTTAATCAGCCCCAGCATTTT.

J is TRBJ2-4 and V is TRBV7-3, with TRBD1 identical over 7 bases. The CDR3 is made up of 18 amino acids. Germline V CDR1 and CDR2: SGHTA, FQGTGA. The junction had 17 bases not matched to a gene; V was cut back by 5 bases and J by 4 bases. DNA for the CDR3: TGTGCCAGCAGCCCTTGGAACCATCGACAGGGCTGGAAAAACATTCAGTACTTC. This sequence encodes CASSPWNHRQGWKNIQYF.

The chain links TRBV19 to TRBJ2-1, with 10 bases aligning to TRBD1. The ends lost 3 bases at V and 5 bases at J; junction bases unmatched: 4. Germline values: CDR1 LNHDA, CDR2 SQIVND (reference sequence). The CDR3 runs 15 residues. The CDR3 protein is CASSIDRGRDNEQFF. The DNA of the CDR3 is TGTGCCAGTAGTATTGACAGGGGGCGGGACAATGAGCAGTTCTTC.

The genes are TRBV5-6 and TRBJ2-7; maybe TRBD1 (5 bases). V lost 4 bases and J lost 9, with 20 bases in between. This CDR3 has 14 residues. CDR1 is SGHDT and CDR2 is YYEEEE in the germline V gene. In nucleotides, the CDR3 is TGTGCCAGCAGCCTGGGGCAGGGATCCCTTTGGCAGTACTTC. Its protein is CASSLGQGSLWQYF.

V is TRBV6-5 and J is TRBJ1-1; no definite D call. Germline V gives CDR1 MNHEY, CDR2 SVGAGI. The CDR3 runs to 12 residues. V lost 4 bases and J 7 bases, leaving 10 bases between the germline ends. This CDR3 is CASSSRGLEAFF. CDR3 nucleotides: TGTGCCAGCAGTTCCCGCGGCCTTGAAGCTTTCTTT.

This chain links TRBV4-3 with TRBJ2-7, with 7 bases matching TRBD1. After removal of 4 bases from V and 1 base from J, the junction contained 4 bases not matched to a gene. This CDR3 comprises 14 residues. The germline V gene encodes CDR1 LGHNA and CDR2 YSLEER. The CDR3 region is CASSRDSASYEQYF. In nucleotides, the CDR3 is TGCGCCAGCAGCCGGGACAGCGCTTCCTACGAGCAGTACTTC.

The genes are TRBV29-1 and TRBJ1-4, with D hard to call. The CDR3 extends over 14 amino acids. The V gene lost 4 bases and the J gene lost 8 bases, with 17 bases spanning the gap. Germline CDR1 SQVTM, CDR2 ANQGSEA. As DNA, the CDR3 is TGCAGCGTTGTGTTACCCCCGGGAAACGAAAAACTGTTTTTT. Protein product: CSVVLPPGNEKLFF.

This chain connects TRBV4-3 to TRBJ2-3; possibly TRBD2 for D (5 bases). The V gene's germline CDR1 is LGHNA and CDR2 YSLEER. CDR3 length: 17 residues. V was pared by 1 base and J by 3 bases, with 17 bases between. CDR3 DNA: TGCGCCAGCAGCCAAGGGGGAGCGGAGTGGCAGACAGATACGCAGTATTTT. This sequence encodes CASSQGGAEWQTDTQYF.

The sample holds one count of this clone. The gene calls are TRBV19 and TRBJ1-2; D remains unclear. The CDR3 is 11 residues long. The V end lost 3 bases, the J end lost 7 bases, and 6 bases lay between the germline ends. Germline V gives CDR1 LNHDA, CDR2 SQIVND (reference sequence). CDR3 in DNA: TGTGCCAGTAGTATTGACATTGGCTACACCTTC. Amino acids: CASSIDIGYTF.